This TCR beta chain was sequenced for a study of blood T cell repertoires in COVID-19. Background on the study: Sites in the United States, Italy and Spain provided acute and convalescent COVID-19 samples.

Germline CDR1 MNHEY, CDR2 SVGAGI. The CDR3 is 13 amino acids. V was cut by 3 bases and J by 1 base, with 7 bases left in between. Participant age was about 18 to 100 years, and participants resided in fewer than 30 US areas. Individuals in the exposed group had encountered a COVID-19 case within 2 weeks preceding study entry. How the authors handled the data: How many nucleated cells were present was estimated from reference gene primer amplification. Sequencing was performed with immunoSEQ multiplex PCR; in TCRdb, only in-frame clones are kept and a portion is missing. That table furnishes V, J and clone size, whereas the DNA furnished D and trimming. The sample carries approximately 150,000 clones, approximately 88% recorded once.

The clonotype originates from an older man who had been exposed to COVID-19. Input material: PBMCs or T cells enriched from blood (not recorded which). V is TRBV6-5 and J is TRBJ2-7; weak D call: TRBD1 (6 bases). CDR3: CASSYDRSYEQYF. DNA for the CDR3: TGTGCCAGCAGTTATGACAGGTCCTACGAGCAGTACTTC.